These 32 T cell receptor beta chains were all obtained from the same sample, sequenced in a study of cytomegalovirus exposure and HLA in healthy donors. PCR primers comprised 60 Vbeta and 13 Jbeta primers. The method was immunoSEQ multiplex PCR; TCRdb's version includes in-frame clones alone and lacks a portion of them. The data hold 90,000 or so clones, with approximately 70% observed a single time. Material for sequencing was PBMCs. Source of these receptors: a man aged 50 to 60 in good health and CMV-seronegative.

This clone was detected only a few times. The chain uses TRBV6-6 and TRBJ2-1; 9 nucleotides agree with TRBD2. Germline CDR1 reads MNHNY; CDR2 reads SVGAGI (reference sequence). V trimming: 6 bases; J trimming: 8 bases; junction bases outside the gene matches: 8. The CDR3 has 14 residues. CDR3 loop: CASSLAGVRDEQFF. The CDR3 DNA is TGTGCCAGCAGCTTAGCGGGGGTTAGGGATGAGCAGTTCTTC.

The chain uses TRBV4-3 and TRBJ2-3, with TRBD2 matching 14 bases. This CDR3 has 19 residues. The germline CDR1 and CDR2 sequences are LGHNA and YSLEER. Germline trimming cut 0 bases from V and 4 bases from J; bases unmatched to any gene: 9. The CDR3 sequence is CASSQDANMGLAGADTQYF. The CDR3 DNA is TGCGCCAGCAGCCAAGACGCTAACATGGGACTAGCGGGAGCAGATACGCAGTATTTT.

The V gene is TRBV2, the J gene TRBJ1-5; D unclear. V was shortened by 7 bases and J by 0 bases, with 10 bases between the two germline ends. The CDR3 runs to 14 residues. The germline CDR1 and CDR2 sequences are SNHLY and FYNNEI. CDR3 loop: CASNGGYSNQPQHF. The CDR3 DNA follows: TGTGCCAGCAATGGAGGGTATAGCAATCAGCCCCAGCATTTT.

This clone has a handful of counts. This sequence joins TRBV5-1 and TRBJ2-7; D might be TRBD2 (5 bases). Germline V lookup: CDR1 SGHRS, CDR2 YFSETQ. The CDR3 is 16 residues long. The V and J ends lost 1 base and 2 bases respectively, with 16 bases between them. The CDR3: CASSLLGAALAYEQYF. The CDR3 DNA sequence: TGCGCCAGCAGCTTGCTCGGAGCGGCCCTAGCCTACGAGCAGTACTTC. Variable domain in full (rest from reference TRBV5-1 and TRBJ2-7): KAGVTQTPRYLIKTRGQQVTLSCSPISGHRSVSWYQQTPGQGLQFLFEYFSETQRNKGNFPGRFSGRQFSNSRSEMNVSTLELGDSALYLCASSLLGAALAYEQYFGPGTRLTVT.

The chain joins TRBV2 to TRBJ1-5; a weak D match, TRBD1 (5 bases). The germline gives CDR1 SNHLY, CDR2 FYNNEI. Trimming removed 5 bases from V and 2 bases from J, with 7 bases in between. CDR3 length: 13 residues. The CDR3 is CASSKTGNQPQHF. Written as DNA, the CDR3 is TGTGCCAGCAGTAAGACAGGCAATCAGCCCCAGCATTTT.

The chain links TRBV7-9 to TRBJ2-1; 8 bases fit TRBD2. The J segment lost 7 bases and the V segment lost 5 bases, leaving 7 bases of the junction unmatched. There are 14 residues in the CDR3. Germline CDR1 SEHNR, CDR2 FQNEAQ (reference sequence). The CDR3: CASSVSGTRNEQFF. The CDR3 region has the DNA TGTGCCAGCAGCGTCTCCGGGACTAGGAATGAGCAGTTCTTC.

V gene TRBV4-1 combines with J gene TRBJ1-2; D possibly corresponds to TRBD1 (5 bases). The CDR3 covers 14 residues. CDR1 MGHRA and CDR2 YSYEKL come from the germline V gene. Trimming took 1 base from V and 8 from J, leaving 14 bases between them. The CDR3 coding sequence is TGCGCCAGCAGCCAAGTTGGGAGGCGGGGCGGCTACACCTTC. It is translated as CASSQVGRRGGYTF.

This sequence joins TRBV27 and TRBJ2-5; TRBD2 matches 8 bases. CDR1 is MNHEY, CDR2 SMNVEV, per germline (reference sequence). The CDR3 totals 15 residues. Trimming took 6 bases from V and 7 from J; bases not matched to a gene: 13. The CDR3 region has the DNA TGTGCCAGCAGGCGAGCGGGGGAAAAAATCGGGACCCAGTACTTC. It specifies CASRRAGEKIGTQYF.

V usage is TRBV6-5 and J usage is TRBJ1-5, with D possibly being TRBD1 (6 bases). V was shortened by 5 bases and J by 7 bases, with 12 bases between the two germline ends. The germline gives CDR1 MNHEY, CDR2 SVGAGI. The CDR3 runs to 13 residues. CDR3 protein: CASSTGLGQPQHF. The CDR3 DNA reads as TGTGCCAGCAGTACAGGGCTCGGGCAGCCCCAGCATTTT.

V usage is TRBV5-4 and J usage is TRBJ2-1, with 11 bases aligning to TRBD2. This CDR3 contains 15 residues. The V gene's germline CDR1 is SGHNT and CDR2 YYREEE (reference sequence). Trimming took 4 bases from V and 2 from J; bases not matched to a gene: 2. The CDR3 coding sequence is TGTGCCAGCAGCCATAGCGGGGGGGCCTACAATGAGCAGTTCTTC. It codes for CASSHSGGAYNEQFF.

The rearrangement uses TRBV5-1 and TRBJ2-1; tentatively, D is TRBD1 (5 bases). Germline V gene data show CDR1 as SGHRS and CDR2 as YFSETQ. This CDR3 spans 15 amino acids. V lost 3 bases to trimming and J lost 3 bases, with 13 bases between them. The CDR3 loop reads CASSYQGVSYNEQFF. In nucleotides, the CDR3 is TGCGCCAGCAGCTATCAAGGGGTGAGCTACAATGAGCAGTTCTTC.

This clone turned up a few times. CDR3 nucleotides: TGTGCCAGCAGTGAACTCCCGGGACAGGGTGGCACTGAAGCTTTCTTT. Translating it yields CASSELPGQGGTEAFF. The V gene is TRBV6-1, the J gene TRBJ1-1; 9 nucleotides align to TRBD1. This CDR3 has 16 residues. After removal of 2 bases from V and 4 bases from J, the junction contained 8 bases not matched to a gene. Germline lookup yields CDR1 MNHNS and CDR2 SASEGT.

The rearrangement joins TRBV21-1 to TRBJ2-7; whether TRBD2, the table's D call, matches the DNA was not checked. TRBV21-1 is marked as a pseudogene. The CDR3 has 13 amino acids. The DNA for the CDR3 is TGTGCCAGCAGCGCCCCTAGCTCCTACGAGCAGTACTTC. It translates to CASSAPSSYEQYF.

The genes are TRBV15 and TRBJ2-7; no firm D call. V lost 4 bases and J 3 bases, leaving 4 bases between the germline ends. This CDR3 is 11 amino acids long. The germline V gene has CDR1 LNHNV and CDR2 YYDKDF (reference sequence). CDR3: CATSTHYEQYF. The CDR3 DNA sequence: TGTGCCACCAGCACCCACTACGAGCAGTACTTC. Complete variable domain (other parts from reference TRBV15 and TRBJ2-7): DAMVIQNPRYQVTQFGKPVTLSCSQTLNHNVMYWYQQKSSQAPKLLFHYYDKDFNNEADTPDNFQSRRPNTSFCFLDIRSPGLGDTAMYLCATSTHYEQYFGPGTRLTVT.

The rearrangement links TRBV2 to TRBJ1-5, with 7 bases that match TRBD1. Looked up from germline, CDR1 is SNHLY and CDR2 is FYNNEI. The CDR3 runs 13 residues. V lost 5 bases and J lost 8; bases outside the gene matches: 6. The CDR3 protein is CASSFDREKPQHF. Here the CDR3 DNA reads TGTGCCAGCAGTTTTGACAGGGAGAAGCCCCAGCATTTT.

This clone was counted between two and nine times. J is TRBJ1-3 and V is TRBV6-1; D may be TRBD1 (6 bases). CDR3 length equals 15 residues. With 7 bases removed from V and 0 bases from J, the gap between germline ends came to 13 bases. Germline assignment: CDR1 MNHNS and CDR2 SASEGT. CDR3 residues: CASNQDRISGNTIYF. For the CDR3, the DNA is TGTGCCAGCAATCAAGACAGGATCTCTGGAAACACCATATATTTT.

This chain joins TRBV9 and TRBJ1-5; 11 bases match TRBD1. The CDR3 runs 16 residues. CDR1 is SGDLS, CDR2 YYNGEE, per germline. J gave up 4 bases and V 4 bases, and 7 bases lay outside the gene matches. The CDR3 DNA reads TGTGCCAGCAGCTCCCAGGACAGGGGGCGAAATCAGCCCCAGCATTTT. Residues: CASSSQDRGRNQPQHF. Full variable domain (remainder filled in from reference TRBV9 and TRBJ1-5): DSGVTQTPKHLITATGQRVTLRCSPRSGDLSVYWYQQSLDQGLQFLIQYYNGEERAKGNILERFSAQQFPDLHSELNLSSLELGDSALYFCASSSQDRGRNQPQHFGDGTRLSIL.

The V gene is TRBV28, the J gene TRBJ1-2; D gene unclear. The CDR3 runs to 13 residues. The V gene's germline CDR1 is MDHEN and CDR2 SYDVKM. Trimming took off 9 bases at V and 5 bases at J, with 16 bases between the two ends. The CDR3 region has the DNA TGTGCCAGTATGTCGGGAGAGCGGTATGGCTACACCTTC. Translating it yields CASMSGERYGYTF.

A few counts support this clone. The V call is TRBV6-1, the J call TRBJ1-5; 8 nucleotides match TRBD1. This CDR3 region has 14 residues. Germline values: CDR1 MNHNS, CDR2 SASEGT. J lost 7 bases, V lost 9 bases, and 11 bases had no gene match. CDR3 coding DNA: TGTGCCAGTTCACTCGGACAGGGTGGACAGCCCCAGCATTTT. It is translated as CASSLGQGGQPQHF.

This clone occurred a few times. The rearrangement joins TRBV18 to TRBJ2-7; perhaps TRBD2 as D (5 bases). CDR3 size: 13 residues. Germline assignment: CDR1 KGHSH and CDR2 LQKENI. Trimming pared 4 bases from V and 3 bases from J, leaving 10 bases between. CDR3 in amino acids: CASSRAADYEQYV. In DNA, the CDR3 is TGTGCCAGCTCACGTGCAGCGGACTACGAGCAGTACGTC.

The chain combines TRBV19 with TRBJ1-2; D call uncertain. This CDR3 region has 11 residues. CDR1 is LNHDA and CDR2 is SQIVND in the germline V gene (reference sequence). The ends were cut back, 5 bases at V and 8 bases at J, with 9 bases in the middle. In DNA, the CDR3 is TGTGCCAGTAGTTCCCCGGGAGGCTACACCTTC. Its protein is CASSSPGGYTF.

The V call is TRBV4-2, the J call TRBJ2-2, with 9 bases fitting TRBD2. The germline CDR1 and CDR2 sequences are LGHNA and YNFKEQ. V was pared by 4 bases and J by 4 bases, with 13 bases of the junction left unmatched. This CDR3 is 18 amino acids long. CDR3 residues: CASSPIRGGGAGTGELFF. The CDR3 nucleotides are TGTGCCAGCAGCCCCATTCGTGGCGGGGGGGCGGGCACCGGGGAGCTGTTTTTT.

The chain links TRBV9 to TRBJ2-5; perhaps TRBD1 as D (6 bases). Trimming took 3 bases from V and 9 from J, leaving 15 bases between them. The CDR3 extends over 13 amino acids. Germline V gene data show CDR1 as SGDLS and CDR2 as YYNGEE. The CDR3 DNA follows: TGTGCCAGCAGCGCAGTTTACAAGGGGGCCCAGTACTTC. This translates into CASSAVYKGAQYF.

V gene TRBV2 combines with J gene TRBJ2-5; TRBD1 might be the D (5 bases). Germline loops: CDR1 SNHLY, CDR2 FYNNEI. The CDR3 has 12 residues. The V end was cut by 7 bases, the J end by 5 bases, with 11 bases between. The CDR3 sequence is CASNRFGETQYF. The CDR3 region has the DNA TGTGCCAGCAACAGGTTCGGGGAGACCCAGTACTTC.

Here the CDR3 DNA reads TGTGCCAGCAGCCTTAACAGGGCCACTAATGAAAAACTGTTTTTT. Translated, it gives CASSLNRATNEKLFF. The chain joins TRBV7-9 to TRBJ1-4, with D maybe TRBD1 (6 bases). CDR3 length: 15 residues. V lost 5 bases and J lost 2, with 12 bases in between. Germline V CDR1 and CDR2: SEHNR, FQNEAQ (reference sequence).

This clone has ten or more counts. The J gene is TRBJ2-3, the V gene TRBV10-3, with D possibly TRBD1 on 6 matching bases. The length of the CDR3 is 14 residues. V was shortened by 6 bases and J by 0 bases, with 10 bases between the two germline ends. The germline gives CDR1 ENHRY, CDR2 SYGVKD. The CDR3, as DNA: TGTGCCATCAGGAGGACAGAGAGCACAGATACGCAGTATTTT. It translates to CAIRRTESTDTQYF.

The DNA for the CDR3 is TGCGCCACCGGACAGGGGGCTGATCAGCCCCAGCATTTT. It translates to CATGQGADQPQHF. V gene TRBV4-1 combines with J gene TRBJ1-5, with 11 bases fitting TRBD1. The CDR3 is 13 residues long. The trim removed 10 bases at V and 5 bases at J, leaving 4 bases unmatched. CDR1 and CDR2 from the germline V gene are MGHRA and YSYEKL.

The rearrangement uses TRBV1 and TRBJ2-4; the table's D gene call, TRBD1, was not cross checked with the DNA. TRBV1 counts as a pseudogene. The CDR3 is made up of 16 amino acids. This CDR3 reads CTSSHFQGVAKNIQYF. CDR3 bases: TGCACCAGCAGCCACTTTCAGGGGGTAGCCAAAAACATTCAGTACTTC.

The chain employs TRBV5-6 and TRBJ2-7, with 11 nucleotides matching TRBD2. V was clipped by 1 base and J by 1 base; unmatched bases: 4. CDR1 is SGHDT and CDR2 is YYEEEE in the germline V gene. The CDR3 extends over 16 amino acids. The CDR3 DNA reads TGTGCCAGCAGCTTGTGGCTAGCGGGGGGTTCCTACGAGCAGTACTTC. It encodes CASSLWLAGGSYEQYF.

The chain joins TRBV6-6 to TRBJ1-3; D is uncertain. The CDR3 is 16 amino acids. The V end lost 4 bases, the J end lost 4 bases, and 17 bases lay between the germline ends. CDR1 is MNHNY and CDR2 is SVGAGI in the germline V gene (reference sequence). The CDR3 DNA follows: TGTGCCAGCAGTTCCCCTGGACTGAGAAACGGAAACACCATATATTTT. Residues: CASSSPGLRNGNTIYF.

As regards this clone: This same CDR3 is encoded by further DNA sequences in the sample. The V and J genes are TRBV5-6 and TRBJ2-4; a possible D gene is TRBD2 (5 bases). Trimming cost V 0 bases and J 0 bases, with 7 bases left between them. There are 15 residues in the CDR3. CDR1 and CDR2 from the germline V gene are SGHDT and YYEEEE. As DNA, the CDR3 is TGTGCCAGCAGCTTGGGAGGGCTAGCCAAAAACATTCAGTACTTC. This gives the protein CASSLGGLAKNIQYF.

The rearrangement joins TRBV6-5 to TRBJ2-1, with 8 bases that match TRBD2. Germline V gene sequence: CDR1 MNHEY, CDR2 SVGAGI. V was clipped by 2 bases and J by 6 bases; unmatched bases: 6. The CDR3 loop spans 15 amino acids. The CDR3 reads CASSYVAGGINEQFF. CDR3 DNA sequence: TGTGCCAGCAGTTACGTTGCGGGAGGTATCAATGAGCAGTTCTTC.